This passage covers 14 T cell receptor beta chains from one sample sequenced in a study of early T cells in non-severe SARS-CoV-2 infection (dated by TCRdb to the early 2020s). Library preparation employed 5' RACE. TCRdb records NextSeq 500 as the sequencer. Using fastp at Q25 and MiXCR, TCRdb reprocessed the public reads and kept productive beta chains. Rows with a matching CDR3 protein are joined into one entry that keeps the most common DNA and genes. The table for this sample lists tens of thousands of distinct CDR3 sequences; over 12% of them were counted only once. The ten largest make up under 4% of the sample. The sample taken for sequencing was whole blood. The receptors were sampled from an adult who was a healthcare worker with PCR-confirmed SARS-CoV-2 infection or an uninfected control (not recorded which).

This clonotype was detected many times. This sequence joins TRBV27 and TRBJ1-1; no clear D gene. In germline, CDR1 is MNHEY, CDR2 SMNVEV (reference sequence). The CDR3 covers 14 residues. V dropped 4 bases and J dropped 2 bases, with 11 bases sitting between them. The CDR3: CASSSSTANTEAFF. The CDR3, as DNA: TGTGCCAGCAGTTCGTCGACGGCTAACACTGAAGCTTTCTTT.

This clonotype was recorded at least ten times. The chain uses TRBV7-2 and TRBJ1-6; 7 positions agree with TRBD1. Per the germline V gene, CDR1 is SGHTA and CDR2 is FQGNSA. CDR3 length equals 15 residues. The V segment lost 3 bases and the J segment 7 bases; nucleotides outside the gene matches: 6. In DNA, the CDR3 is TGTGCCAGCAGCTTCGAAGGGGGCGGCAATTCACCCCTCCACTTT. Encoded protein: CASSFEGGGNSPLHF.

There are many counts of this clonotype. The V call is TRBV9, the J call TRBJ1-5; weak D call: TRBD1 (6 bases). Per germline, CDR1 SGDLS and CDR2 YYNGEE. The CDR3 covers 16 residues. The germline V and J ends were trimmed by 3 bases and 0 bases, with 13 bases remaining between them. The CDR3 sequence is CASSARQDSSNQPQHF. Here the CDR3 DNA reads TGTGCCAGCAGCGCCAGACAGGACTCTAGCAATCAGCCCCAGCATTTT.

This clonotype was seen more than once but under ten times. The chain links TRBV24-1 to TRBJ2-1, with D possibly matching TRBD2 (6 bases). Germline CDR1 and CDR2: KGHDR and SFDVKD. This CDR3 contains 15 residues. V lost 10 bases to trimming and J lost 5 bases, with 20 bases between them. In DNA, the CDR3 is TGTGCCACTCGGGGCGCGACTAGTCCCCACAATGAGCAGTTCTTC. Protein product: CATRGATSPHNEQFF.

The sample holds many counts of this clonotype. The DNA for the CDR3 is TGTGCCAGCACCCAGGACCGACGGGAGACCCAGTACTTC. Protein product: CASTQDRRETQYF. The chain links TRBV12-3 or TRBV12-4 to TRBJ2-5; D uncertain. Trimming cost V 7 bases and J 5 bases, with 14 bases left between them. The CDR3 is 13 residues long.

At least ten counts were recorded for this clonotype. The CDR3 coding sequence is TGTGCCAGCAGCCAAGATTTTAGTAATGAGCAGTTCTTC. It specifies CASSQDFSNEQFF. J is TRBJ2-1 and V is TRBV3-1, with D unresolved. In germline, CDR1 is LGHDT, CDR2 YNNKEL (reference sequence). V dropped 0 bases and J dropped 7 bases, with 7 bases sitting between them. This CDR3 has 13 amino acids.

This chain joins TRBV29-1 and TRBJ2-5, with TRBD2 identical over 12 bases. This CDR3 is 15 amino acids long. The trim removed 7 bases at V and 1 base at J, leaving 7 bases unmatched. Germline V gene sequence: CDR1 SQVTM, CDR2 ANQGSEA. The CDR3 DNA follows: TGCAGCGCTACTGGGACTAGCGGGTCCCAAGAGACCCAGTACTTC. It yields the protein CSATGTSGSQETQYF.

The chain carries TRBV7-6 and TRBJ1-5; D not certain. The CDR3 spans 18 residues. Germline V gene lookup returns CDR1 SGHVS and CDR2 FNYEAQ. Trimming took 1 base from V and 0 from J, leaving 16 bases between them. This CDR3 reads CASSLDPPGRYSNQPQHF. The CDR3 DNA follows: TGTGCCAGCAGCTTAGACCCCCCTGGGAGGTATAGCAATCAGCCCCAGCATTTT.

This clonotype appeared many times. The gene calls are TRBV6-5 and TRBJ1-2; 8 bases are shared with TRBD1. Trimming removed 4 bases from V and 3 bases from J; junction bases left unmatched: 4. This CDR3 spans 14 amino acids. CDR1 and CDR2 from the germline V gene are MNHEY and SVGAGI. The CDR3 DNA is TGTGCCAGCAGTTCGCTGACAGGGGACTATGGCTACACCTTC. Translated, it gives CASSSLTGDYGYTF.

This clonotype was seen at least ten times. This sequence joins TRBV2 and TRBJ2-5; the D is unclear. The V gene lost 3 bases and the J gene lost 6 bases, with 8 bases spanning the gap. The CDR3 extends over 12 amino acids. Looked up from germline, CDR1 is SNHLY and CDR2 is FYNNEI. In DNA, the CDR3 is TGTGCCAGCAGTGACTCCAGGCAGACCCAGTACTTC. It yields the protein CASSDSRQTQYF.

This clonotype was detected many times. The V gene is TRBV28, the J gene TRBJ2-7, with D perhaps assigned TRBD1 or TRBD2 (5 bases each). The ends were cut back, 4 bases at V and 2 bases at J, with 9 bases in the middle. The CDR3 consists of 13 residues. Germline V gives CDR1 MDHEN, CDR2 SYDVKM. The CDR3 is CASSSPGPYEQYF. The CDR3 coding sequence is TGTGCCAGCAGTTCGCCGGGGCCCTACGAGCAGTACTTC. The full variable domain, its missing parts supplied by reference TRBV28 and TRBJ2-7, is DVKVTQSSRYLVKRTGEKVFLECVQDMDHENMFWYRQDPGLGLRLIYFSYDVKMKEKGDIPEGYSVSREKKERFSLILESASTNQTSMYLCASSSPGPYEQYFGPGTRLTVT.

This clonotype showed up just a few times. The chain recombines TRBV11-2 with TRBJ2-7; 10 nucleotides line up with TRBD1. There are 14 residues in the CDR3. The germline V gene has CDR1 SGHAT and CDR2 FQNNGV. The V segment lost 5 bases and the J segment 2 bases; nucleotides outside the gene matches: 3. CDR3 region: CASSADRGTYEQYF. The CDR3 DNA reads TGTGCCAGCAGCGCGGACAGGGGGACCTACGAGCAGTACTTC.

This clonotype was observed a few times. The rearrangement uses TRBV5-3 and TRBJ1-1; D is unresolved. TRBV5-3 is an open reading frame, and its role is uncertain. V shed 0 bases and J shed 5 bases, with 17 bases lying between them. There are 16 residues in the CDR3. The CDR3 here is CARSLAGLWEKTEAFF. In DNA, the CDR3 is TGTGCCAGAAGCTTGGCCGGGTTGTGGGAGAAAACTGAAGCTTTCTTT.

V and J are TRBV7-6 and TRBJ2-7; maybe TRBD2 (5 bases). V was clipped by 5 bases and J by 6 bases, with 14 bases between them. The germline V gene has CDR1 SGHVS and CDR2 FNYEAQ. This CDR3 has 13 residues. The CDR3 DNA sequence: TGTGCCAGCAGCCCATCAGGAGGAACCGAGCAGTACTTC. Amino acids: CASSPSGGTEQYF.